The rows below give T cell receptor beta chains drawn from one sample of a study of cytomegalovirus exposure and HLA in healthy donors. The repertoire was sequenced with immunoSEQ multiplex PCR; TCRdb's copy has only in-frame clones and lacks some. This sample has 150,000 or so clones, with roughly four fifths found just once. The sample consisted of PBMCs. The receptors here all came from a woman in her forties in good health and CMV-seronegative. The CDR3 runs from the conserved cysteine through the conserved F or W. D genes are given only for firm matches. Only some rows state a clone size, as once, few, many or a class for expanded clones.

d_call: .; cdr3_length: 13; clone_size: .; v_call: TRBV6-6; j_call: TRBJ1-2; cdr3_aa: CASSSGSNYGYTF; cdr3_nt: TGTGCCAGCAGTTCCGGGTCTAACTATGGCTACACCTTC
d_call: TRBD1; cdr3_length: 13; clone_size: .; v_call: TRBV29-1; j_call: TRBJ1-2; cdr3_aa: CSVGFGQGYGYTF; cdr3_nt: TGCAGCGTTGGATTCGGACAGGGCTATGGCTACACCTTC
d_call: .; cdr3_length: 15; clone_size: .; v_call: TRBV19; j_call: TRBJ1-5; cdr3_aa: CASIAGTLYNQPQHF; cdr3_nt: TGTGCCAGTATCGCTGGGACACTCTACAATCAGCCCCAGCATTTT
d_call: .; cdr3_length: 12; clone_size: .; v_call: TRBV6-1; j_call: TRBJ1-1; cdr3_aa: CASSERSTEAFF; cdr3_nt: TGTGCCAGCAGTGAACGGAGCACTGAAGCTTTCTTT
d_call: TRBD2; cdr3_length: 16; clone_size: .; v_call: TRBV28; j_call: TRBJ2-7; cdr3_aa: CASSPQWGGRGYEQYF; cdr3_nt: TGTGCCAGCAGCCCGCAATGGGGCGGGAGGGGCTACGAGCAGTACTTC
d_call: .; cdr3_length: 14; clone_size: .; v_call: TRBV6-1; j_call: TRBJ1-5; cdr3_aa: CASRMTGGGQPQHF; cdr3_nt: TGTGCCAGCAGAATGACAGGAGGAGGTCAGCCCCAGCATTTT
d_call: .; cdr3_length: 13; clone_size: .; v_call: TRBV29-1; j_call: TRBJ2-1; cdr3_aa: CSVEVSWGGEQFF; cdr3_nt: TGCAGCGTTGAGGTGTCCTGGGGCGGTGAGCAGTTCTTC
d_call: TRBD2; cdr3_length: 15; clone_size: .; v_call: TRBV5-8; j_call: TRBJ2-3; cdr3_aa: CASSSTSAGTDTQYF; cdr3_nt: TGTGCCAGCAGCTCTACTAGCGCGGGCACAGATACGCAGTATTTT
d_call: .; cdr3_length: 12; clone_size: .; v_call: TRBV6-1; j_call: TRBJ2-7; cdr3_aa: CASRGSSYEQYF; cdr3_nt: TGTGCCAGCAGGGGCAGCTCCTACGAGCAGTACTTC
d_call: .; cdr3_length: 15; clone_size: once; v_call: TRBV4-2; j_call: TRBJ2-5; cdr3_aa: CASSQDQGFVETQYF; cdr3_nt: TGTGCCAGCAGCCAAGATCAGGGTTTCGTCGAGACCCAGTACTTC
d_call: .; cdr3_length: 14; clone_size: .; v_call: TRBV5-4; j_call: TRBJ1-3; cdr3_aa: CASSLGVTGNTIYF; cdr3_nt: TGTGCCAGCAGCTTGGGAGTTACTGGAAACACCATATATTTT
d_call: TRBD1; cdr3_length: 15; clone_size: once; v_call: TRBV30; j_call: TRBJ1-5; cdr3_aa: CAWSVQTGGGQPQHF; cdr3_nt: TGTGCCTGGAGTGTACAGACAGGGGGCGGGCAGCCCCAGCATTTT
d_call: .; cdr3_length: 19; clone_size: .; v_call: TRBV5-1; j_call: TRBJ2-5; cdr3_aa: CASRGSFRGPRDWQETQYF; cdr3_nt: TGCGCCAGCAGAGGGTCCTTCAGGGGCCCACGGGATTGGCAAGAGACCCAGTACTTC
d_call: .; cdr3_length: 14; clone_size: .; v_call: TRBV7-9; j_call: TRBJ2-1; cdr3_aa: CASSPLGTYNEQFF; cdr3_nt: TGTGCCAGCAGCCCTCTGGGGACTTACAATGAGCAGTTCTTC
d_call: TRBD1; cdr3_length: 15; clone_size: .; v_call: TRBV28; j_call: TRBJ1-4; cdr3_aa: CASRDSADRGEKLFF; cdr3_nt: TGTGCCAGCAGGGACTCCGCGGACAGGGGTGAAAAACTGTTTTTT
d_call: .; cdr3_length: 14; clone_size: .; v_call: TRBV11-2; j_call: TRBJ2-3; cdr3_aa: CASSFGQLTDTQYF; cdr3_nt: TGTGCCAGCAGCTTCGGACAGCTCACAGATACGCAGTATTTT
d_call: .; cdr3_length: 12; clone_size: .; v_call: TRBV30; j_call: TRBJ2-7; cdr3_aa: CAFLGPRGEQYF; cdr3_nt: TGTGCCTTCTTGGGTCCCCGGGGGGAGCAGTACTTC
d_call: TRBD2; cdr3_length: 14; clone_size: .; v_call: TRBV2; j_call: TRBJ2-1; cdr3_aa: CASSWTSGTSEQFF; cdr3_nt: TGTGCCAGCAGTTGGACTAGCGGGACGAGTGAGCAGTTCTTC
d_call: TRBD2; cdr3_length: 14; clone_size: .; v_call: TRBV27; j_call: TRBJ2-3; cdr3_aa: CASRSGRLIDTQYF; cdr3_nt: TGTGCCAGCAGGAGCGGGAGATTGATCGATACGCAGTATTTT
d_call: .; cdr3_length: 13; clone_size: .; v_call: TRBV27; j_call: TRBJ1-2; cdr3_aa: CASSFYTGRGYTF; cdr3_nt: TGTGCCAGCAGTTTTTATACAGGGCGCGGCTACACCTTC
d_call: TRBD2; cdr3_length: 17; clone_size: few; v_call: TRBV5-1; j_call: TRBJ2-3; cdr3_aa: CASSLYGTSGSGDTQYF; cdr3_nt: TGCGCCAGCAGCTTGTACGGGACTAGCGGGAGTGGGGATACGCAGTATTTT
d_call: .; cdr3_length: 14; clone_size: .; v_call: TRBV6-1; j_call: TRBJ1-2; cdr3_aa: CASTEGSVSYGYTF; cdr3_nt: TGTGCCAGCACCGAGGGAAGCGTGTCCTATGGCTACACCTTC
d_call: .; cdr3_length: 15; clone_size: .; v_call: TRBV11-3; j_call: TRBJ2-4; cdr3_aa: CASSLGQGAKNIQYF; cdr3_nt: TGTGCCAGCAGCTTAGGGCAGGGCGCCAAAAACATTCAGTACTTC
d_call: .; cdr3_length: 15; clone_size: once; v_call: TRBV2; j_call: TRBJ2-1; cdr3_aa: CASSGPSKAYNEQFF; cdr3_nt: TGTGCCAGCAGTGGCCCTAGTAAGGCCTACAATGAGCAGTTCTTC
d_call: .; cdr3_length: 13; clone_size: .; v_call: TRBV7-3; j_call: TRBJ2-7; cdr3_aa: CASSLDISYEQYF; cdr3_nt: TGTGCCAGCAGCTTAGACATCTCCTACGAGCAGTACTTC
d_call: TRBD1; cdr3_length: 14; clone_size: once; v_call: TRBV19; j_call: TRBJ1-4; cdr3_aa: CASKQTGVAEKLFF; cdr3_nt: TGTGCCAGTAAGCAGACAGGGGTGGCTGAAAAACTGTTTTTT
d_call: .; cdr3_length: 13; clone_size: .; v_call: TRBV12-5; j_call: TRBJ2-2; cdr3_aa: CASALPVTGELFF; cdr3_nt: TGTGCTAGTGCCCTCCCCGTCACCGGGGAGCTGTTTTTT
d_call: .; cdr3_length: 12; clone_size: .; v_call: TRBV7-3; j_call: TRBJ2-3; cdr3_aa: CASSPPGDTQYF; cdr3_nt: TGTGCCAGCAGTCCACCGGGGGATACGCAGTATTTT
d_call: .; cdr3_length: 14; clone_size: .; v_call: TRBV11-3; j_call: TRBJ1-4; cdr3_aa: CASSPRWGDEKLFF; cdr3_nt: TGTGCCAGCAGCCCCAGGTGGGGGGACGAAAAACTGTTTTTT
d_call: .; cdr3_length: 17; clone_size: .; v_call: TRBV28; j_call: TRBJ1-5; cdr3_aa: CASSLGAREGGNQPQHF; cdr3_nt: TGTGCCAGCAGTTTAGGTGCCAGGGAGGGGGGCAATCAGCCCCAGCATTTT
d_call: .; cdr3_length: 14; clone_size: .; v_call: TRBV30; j_call: TRBJ1-4; cdr3_aa: CAWGLGGVNEKLFF; cdr3_nt: TGTGCCTGGGGATTAGGGGGTGTAAATGAAAAACTGTTTTTT
d_call: TRBD1; cdr3_length: 13; clone_size: once; v_call: TRBV30; j_call: TRBJ1-2; cdr3_aa: CAWRETGWEGYTF; cdr3_nt: TGTGCCTGGAGAGAGACAGGGTGGGAGGGCTACACCTTC
d_call: .; cdr3_length: 15; clone_size: .; v_call: TRBV5-4; j_call: TRBJ2-2; cdr3_aa: CASSDLAANTGELFF; cdr3_nt: TGTGCCAGCAGCGACTTAGCGGCCAACACCGGGGAGCTGTTTTTT
d_call: .; cdr3_length: 13; clone_size: .; v_call: TRBV19; j_call: TRBJ1-5; cdr3_aa: CASSIVQRGPQHF; cdr3_nt: TGTGCCAGTAGTATAGTACAGCGGGGGCCCCAGCATTTT
d_call: TRBD1; cdr3_length: 13; clone_size: few; v_call: TRBV7-6; j_call: TRBJ2-4; cdr3_aa: CASSHGQGNIQYF; cdr3_nt: TGTGCCAGCAGCCACGGACAGGGAAACATTCAGTACTTC